The sequence of this T cell receptor beta chain was determined in a study of blood T cell repertoires in COVID-19 (dated by TCRdb to about 2020). About the investigation overall: The collaborator samples originated in the United States, Italy and Spain and spanned the acute and convalescent phases of COVID-19. The prospective study material was composed of cDNA or gDNA derived from T cells, B-cell-depleted T cells, or PBMCs. Deeply sampled blood TCRbeta repertoires from subjects exposed to, actively infected with, or recovered from COVID-19 were included in the dataset. The repertoires were released in a freely available public database meant as a resource for research on the immune response to SARS-CoV-2. Where available, HLA class I and class II types were obtained from metadata supplied by the sample provider rather than from assay-based typing. Samples were obtained from the ongoing ImmuneRACE study (first 160 participants) and from roughly 1,300 subjects provided by 6 global collaborators. A de-identified subject ID, COVID-19 status, age in years and sex were almost always included in the sample metadata.

Summary of the overall study and its limitations: The quantity of clinical and demographic metadata differed by source and by participant and was supplied without curation.

Concerning this clone itself: Its target antigen remains unknown. Per-base quality was not reported, and no clone a single base away is much larger than it.

The immunoSEQ Assay, a bias-controlled multiplex PCR, was used to amplify TCRbeta CDR3 regions from genomic DNA. Processing in the source paper ran as follows. Within the assay, amplification of reference gene primers was used to estimate how many nucleated cells each sample contained. To quantify the absolute abundance of each unique TCRbeta CDR3 rearrangement, sequence reads were collapsed and filtered. For each sample, productive Simpson clonality was calculated as the square root of Simpson's diversity index across productive rearrangements. Held by TCRdb, this immuneACCESS table contains in-frame sequences only and omits some clones. Under half of the omission traces to an unresolved V gene where checked; the cause of the rest is unknown. The DNA gave D and trimming, while V, J and clone size come from that table. Counted in this sample were approximately 80,000 clones; 88% of them appeared once. Around a tenth of the sample is in the top ten clones.

From the cysteine up to the phenylalanine, the CDR3 has a length of 13 residues. Of the read, only the CDR3 DNA is kept; its 39 bases are in frame from base 1. Trimming costs V 4 bases and J 5 bases, and their ends lie 11 bases apart. Per the germline V gene (reference sequence), LNHNV is the CDR1 and YYDKDF is the CDR2. The collaborating institutions used their own protocols to collect whole blood in K2EDTA tubes. For TCRbeta analysis, collaborators shipped samples in one of three forms: frozen whole blood, isolated PBMCs, or DNA extracted from either of those sample types. Sequenced: peripheral blood. This TCR derives from a human donor in a cohort sampled during active COVID-19. The chain is encoded by TRBV15 joined to TRBJ2-5; a tentative D call is TRBD2 (6 bases match). The CDR3 region reads CATSNQGGETQYF. The sequence in DNA is TGTGCCACCAGCAATCAGGGAGGCGAGACCCAGTACTTC.